These 13 T cell receptor beta chains came from one sample sequenced in a study of tumor-infiltrating lymphocytes in primary liver carcinoma. Synthesis of TCR beta cDNA was carried out from 500 ng total RNA with a constant-region primer. Three nested multiplex PCR rounds, a slightly modified ARM-PCR method, built the TCR beta libraries. Researchers ran the first two PCR rounds for around 10 cycles each with TRBV1-TRBV30 forward primers and a C-beta reverse primer. TCRdb passed the multiplex PCR reads through MiXCR, listing each CDR3 protein once. The sample shows 300,000 to 400,000 distinct CDR3 sequences, less than 70% of them seen only once. The study extracted blood RNA from unsorted whole blood and also extracted germline DNA. The sequencing sample was made of peripheral blood. Every receptor here comes from a man in his forties or fifties with primary liver carcinoma and hepatitis B virus infection.

This clonotype was seen a few times. The CDR3 region has the DNA TGCGCCACCTCCCCCCTAGGGGACACGAACACCGGGGAGCTGTTTTTT. It is translated as CATSPLGDTNTGELFF. The chain links TRBV5-1 to TRBJ2-2; a possible D gene is TRBD1 (6 bases). The CDR3 runs 16 residues. CDR1 SGHRS and CDR2 YFSETQ come from the germline V gene. V was trimmed by 9 bases and J by 0 bases, leaving 18 bases between them.

Note on this clonotype: The junction departs from the called germline gene at one end, perhaps through a read error. This chain joins TRBV11-2 and TRBJ2-1; 9 bases are shared with TRBD1. CDR1 and CDR2 from the germline V gene are SGHAT and FQNNGV. CDR3 size: 15 residues. The CDR3 sequence: CVSSTGQGPVNEQFF. The DNA of the CDR3 is TGTGTCAGCAGCACTGGACAGGGGCCGGTCAATGAGCAGTTCTTC.

As regards this clonotype: One end of the junction is discordant with germline, which a read error may explain. This chain joins TRBV11-1 and TRBJ2-1; 11 bases match TRBD2. There are 13 residues in the CDR3. Germline V gives CDR1 SGHAT, CDR2 FQDESV (reference sequence). DNA for the CDR3: TGTGCCAGCAGCTCGACTAGCGGGATTAAGCACTTCTTC. Its translation is CASSSTSGIKHFF. The complete variable domain, with remaining parts taken from reference TRBV11-1 and TRBJ2-1, reads EAEVAQSPRYKITEKSQAVAFWCDPISGHATLYWYRQILGQGPELLVQFQDESVVDDSQLPKDRFSAERLKGVDSTLKIQPAELGDSAMYLCASSSTSGIKHFFGPGTRLTVL.

The sample holds a few counts of this clonotype. This could be a read error, since a much larger clone is one nucleotide away. V gene TRBV4-1 combines with J gene TRBJ2-5; D is undetermined. The CDR3 covers 11 residues. Germline lookup yields CDR1 MGHRA and CDR2 YSYEKL. CDR3 residues: CAGSQVNDQYF. In DNA, the CDR3 is TGCGCCGGCAGCCAAGTTAACGACCAGTACTTC.

As regards this clonotype: The junction departs from the called germline gene at one end, perhaps through a read error. The J gene is TRBJ2-6, the V gene TRBV6-5, with D tentatively TRBD1 (5 bases). The length of the CDR3 is 12 residues. Looked up from germline, CDR1 is MNHEY and CDR2 is SVGAGI. CDR3 in amino acids: CASSPGANILTF. CDR3 coding DNA: TGTGCCAGCAGCCCTGGGGCCAACATCCTGACTTTC.

This clonotype was seen more than once but under ten times. At one boundary the junction diverges from the germline segment, which might be a read error. V usage is TRBV28 and J usage is TRBJ2-7, with D possibly matching TRBD1 (6 bases). Germline V gives CDR1 MDHEN, CDR2 SYDVKM. The CDR3 runs 13 residues. The CDR3 protein is CASSPKPGTPGEF. Here the CDR3 DNA reads TGTGCCAGCAGTCCAAAACCCGGCACCCCAGGGGAGTTC.

Regarding this clonotype: Without the conserved terminal phenylalanine or tryptophan, this CDR3 likely stems from a read error. This chain connects TRBV11-2 to TRBJ2-7; the D gene is possibly TRBD1 (5 bases). The CDR3 has 12 residues. From germline, CDR1 is SGHAT and CDR2 FQNNGV. The V and J ends lost 3 bases and 10 bases respectively, with 13 bases between them. The CDR3 region has the DNA TGTGCCAGCAGCTTTGATCAGGGATGTCAGTACTCC. Translated: CASSFDQGCQYS.

This clonotype was found many times. This sequence joins TRBV12-3 or TRBV12-4 and TRBJ2-3, with 11 bases lining up with TRBD1. After removal of 3 bases from V and 5 bases from J, the junction contained 7 bases not matched to a gene. The CDR3 is made up of 16 amino acids. DNA of the CDR3: TGTGCCAGCAGTTTTTTCGGACAGGGGGCAGGAGATACGCAGTATTTT. This sequence encodes CASSFFGQGAGDTQYF.

The gene calls are TRBV28 and TRBJ1-5; D gene ambiguous. Trimming shortened V by 8 bases and J by 0 bases, and 5 bases separated the two germline ends. CDR3 size: 12 residues. The germline V gene has CDR1 MDHEN and CDR2 SYDVKM. The CDR3 DNA reads as TGTGCCAGCGAAACTAGCAATCAGCCCCAGCATTTT. This sequence encodes CASETSNQPQHF.

Notes on this clonotype: The conserved closing phenylalanine or tryptophan is absent in this CDR3, likely reflecting a read error. The chain uses TRBV11-2 and TRBJ1-1; D not resolved. Germline lookup yields CDR1 SGHAT and CDR2 FQNNGV. CDR3 length equals 13 residues. CDR3 sequence reads: CASNLVRDTEAFL. CDR3 DNA sequence: TGTGCCAGCAACTTAGTTCGTGACACTGAAGCTTTCTTA.

With regard to this clonotype: A junction end diverges from the germline sequence, so it may reflect a read error. The gene calls are TRBV6-2 or TRBV6-3 and TRBJ2-7, with a tentative D call TRBD2 (5 bases). CDR3 length equals 11 residues. The germline CDR1 and CDR2 sequences are MNHEY and SVGEGT. In nucleotides, the CDR3 is TGTGACAGCACTAGTCTTTACGTGCAGTACTTC. The encoded protein is CDSTSLYVQYF.

Turning to this clonotype: A much more abundant neighbour one base away suggests this may be a read error. This rearrangement joins TRBV10-3 to TRBJ2-1; 8 bases align to TRBD2. The CDR3 length is 14 residues. Germline CDR1 ENHRY, CDR2 SYGVKD. DNA for the CDR3: TGTGCCATCTGTGACTCCCTAGCGGGCAATGAGCAGTTCTTC. This gives the protein CAICDSLAGNEQFF.

The chain recombines TRBV6-1 with TRBJ2-7; either TRBD1 or TRBD2 may supply D (6 bases each). This CDR3 has 14 amino acids. Germline V lookup: CDR1 MNHNS, CDR2 SASEGT. V gave up 4 bases and J gave up 1 base, with 11 bases separating them. The CDR3 sequence: CASSACGTSYEQYF. The CDR3 DNA is TGTGCCAGCAGTGCTTGCGGGACATCCTACGAGCAGTACTTC.